This T cell receptor beta chain came from a study of shared clonotypes between healthy human individuals. The germline V gene has CDR1 KGHSH and CDR2 LQKENI. The CDR3 runs to 15 residues. Deletions cut 0 bases from V and 7 bases from J, with 13 bases between. DNA at around 190 ng, around 30,000 T cell genomes, went into sorted-subset replicate PCRs. Per the original methods: ImmunoSEQ output lacked quality scores and full-length reads, limiting matched filtering. Sequencing was performed with immunoSEQ multiplex PCR; in TCRdb, only in-frame clones are kept and a portion is missing. D and trimming come from the DNA, and the V and J calls and clone size come from that table. The repertoire includes about 1.1 million clones, 75% to 80% of them detected once, and 0.5% to 0.6% sits in the top ten.

The genes are TRBV18 and TRBJ2-1; a weak D match, TRBD2 (6 bases). The sequencing sample was made of memory CD4+ T cells from PBMCs. Subset noted: CD45RA-negative fraction. The source is a young man in good health. Some clones in this sample may be carry-over from other donors' samples. As DNA, the CDR3 is TGTGCCAGCTCACCACCTACAGGAGGGTGGAATGAGCAGTTCTTC. The encoded protein is CASSPPTGGWNEQFF.